The sequence of this T cell receptor (beta chain) was determined in a study of blood T cell repertoires in COVID-19. About the study: COVID-19 samples from acute and convalescent phases originated in the United States, Italy and Spain. T cells, B-cell-depleted T cells, or PBMCs provided the cDNA or gDNA that served as material.

In the study's own analysis: Scientists estimated how many nucleated cells there were by amplifying reference gene primers. Clones were read by immunoSEQ multiplex PCR, and TCRdb kept only the in-frame ones, dropping some. The V and J calls and the clone size are those of that table, but D and trimming were determined from the DNA. The sample holds approximately 240,000 clones, around 90% seen once. Trimming cost V 2 bases and J 1 base; bases outside gene matches: 12. Germline V gives CDR1 MNHEY, CDR2 SMNVEV (reference sequence). The CDR3 runs 19 residues. It was during active infection that Seattle patients were enrolled and then longitudinally followed.

The source material was peripheral blood. The chain joins TRBV27 to TRBJ2-7, with TRBD1 matching over 12 bases. The source is a man aged 30 to 45 with COVID-19, enrolled during active disease. The CDR3 spells CASSLRPGTGGSKSYEQYF. The DNA of the CDR3 is TGTGCCAGCAGTTTAAGGCCCGGGACAGGGGGCAGCAAGTCCTACGAGCAGTACTTC.